This note documents a single T cell receptor beta chain sequence. The cohort comprised adults aged about 18 to 100 years residing in about two dozen US areas. The data originate from a study of blood T cell repertoires in COVID-19. Turning to the study itself: Samples taken during acute and convalescent COVID-19 were collected in the United States, Italy and Spain. T cells, B-cell-depleted T cells, or PBMCs provided the cDNA or gDNA that served as material.

How the authors handled the data: It was from reference gene primer amplification that nucleated cell counts were estimated. Sequencing used immunoSEQ multiplex PCR; TCRdb keeps in-frame clones, though not all of them. The DNA gave D and trimming, while V, J and clone size come from that table. The repertoire includes about 440,000 clones, roughly 88% of them detected once, and 0.55% to 0.75% sits in the top ten. V shed 2 bases and J shed 5 bases, with 12 bases lying between them. The CDR3 contains 14 residues. Germline loops: CDR1 WSHSY, CDR2 SAAADI. The chain links TRBV10-2 to TRBJ1-2, with D uncertain. The clonotype comes from a man between 18 and 29 years old who had recovered from COVID-19. The sequencing input was PBMCs or T cells enriched from blood (not recorded which). The CDR3 nucleotides read TGCGCCAGCAGTGAGACGGGGTCAGCATATGGCTACACCTTC. Translating gives CASSETGSAYGYTF.